This T cell receptor beta chain appears in the sequencing data of a study of T cell changes during pregnancy in multiple sclerosis. The table came from immunoSEQ multiplex PCR; TCRdb's copy has only in-frame clones and leaves some out. Among 66,000 or so clones listed, about 87% were seen once. Looked up from germline, CDR1 is SGHAT and CDR2 is FQNNGV. Between the trimmed V and J ends, which lost 2 bases and 4 bases, there was a span of 10 bases. The CDR3 runs 14 residues. The sequence derives from a female donor in good health, enrolled as a control in a pregnancy study. This material consisted of peripheral blood, taken in the first trimester of pregnancy. The chain is built from TRBV11-2 and TRBJ2-3, with unresolved D. This CDR3 is CASSLNSLPDTQYF. In DNA, the CDR3 is TGTGCCAGCAGCTTAAACTCTCTCCCAGATACGCAGTATTTT.